One and the same sample provided the 23 T cell receptor beta chains below, sequenced in a study of vaccination and CD4 T cells after COVID-19 (dated by TCRdb to 2022 to 2024). This specimen's treatment or condition label, interpreted: roughly 10-day PBMC culture with coronavirus spike peptide pools or control peptides (ViraFEST assay). For these receptors, no antigen is known. The receptor library was made with PCR. The reads were generated on an Illumina iSeq 100. DNA from cultured CD4+ T cells was subjected to TCR sequencing with the Oncomine TCR Beta short-read assay at the Johns Hopkins FTIC core. In TCRdb, the public reads were trimmed at Q25 with fastp and aligned with MiXCR, with productive beta chains retained. For every CDR3 protein sequence, its rows merge into one entry that carries the most common genes and DNA. The sample contains 15,000 to 20,000 distinct CDR3 sequences, approximately 40% of them found a single time. 8.4% of the sample comes from the top ten.

Specimen: CD4+ T cells from blood, cultured in vitro. Receptors were obtained from a human donor who had recovered from COVID-19.

The sample holds a few counts of this clonotype. The rearrangement links TRBV7-6 to TRBJ2-3; 13 nucleotides line up with TRBD2. V was pared by 3 bases and J by 10 bases, with 16 bases of the junction left unmatched. Germline-derived CDR1 and CDR2 are SGHVS and FNYEAQ. The CDR3 is 18 amino acids. CDR3 protein: CASSFSSRLAGGHLAQYF. CDR3 in DNA: TGTGCCAGCAGCTTTTCGTCACGACTAGCGGGAGGCCACCTAGCGCAGTATTTT.

This clonotype was seen a few times. The chain has TRBV20-1 and TRBJ2-1; D gene unclear. The CDR3 runs to 16 residues. Germline V gene sequence: CDR1 DFQATT, CDR2 SNEGSKA (reference sequence). The V end was cut by 1 base, the J end by 0 bases, with 13 bases between. CDR3 sequence reads: CSARVGFASSYNEQFF. CDR3 DNA sequence: TGCAGTGCTAGAGTAGGGTTTGCGAGCTCCTACAATGAGCAGTTCTTC.

This chain connects TRBV7-2 to TRBJ2-2, with D maybe TRBD2 (6 bases). Germline V lookup: CDR1 SGHTA, CDR2 FQGNSA. Deletions cut 1 base from V and 2 bases from J, with 11 bases between. The CDR3 length is 16 residues. CDR3 in amino acids: CASSLGPAGNTGELFF. As DNA, the CDR3 is TGTGCCAGCAGCTTAGGGCCAGCGGGTAACACCGGGGAGCTGTTTTTT.

CDR3 bases: TGTGCCAGCAGCTCCGGCGGGGCAGACTACGAGCAGTACTTC. Protein sequence: CASSSGGADYEQYF. V gene TRBV7-9 combines with J gene TRBJ2-7; perhaps TRBD2 as D (6 bases). Trimming removed 4 bases from V and 3 bases from J, with 13 bases in between. CDR3 length equals 14 residues. Germline CDR1 and CDR2: SEHNR and FQNEAQ (reference sequence).

This sequence joins TRBV5-4 and TRBJ2-5; D not resolved. Trimming took 1 base from V and 6 from J, leaving 13 bases between them. The CDR3 length is 14 residues. Germline V gene data show CDR1 as SGHNT and CDR2 as YYREEE (reference sequence). CDR3 sequence reads: CASSLSADGQTQYF. CDR3 coding DNA: TGTGCCAGCAGCTTGAGTGCGGACGGGCAGACCCAGTACTTC.

The V and J genes are TRBV10-3 and TRBJ2-7; D might be TRBD1 (6 bases). The V gene's germline CDR1 is ENHRY and CDR2 SYGVKD. V was cut by 6 bases and J by 5 bases, with 11 bases left in between. The CDR3 is made up of 12 amino acids. The DNA for the CDR3 is TGTGCCATCAGCGTACAGGGCGACGAGCAGTACTTC. It specifies CAISVQGDEQYF.

This chain links TRBV6-2 or TRBV6-3 with TRBJ2-7, with D perhaps TRBD2 (6 bases). The CDR3 runs to 12 residues. V lost 5 bases and J lost 6, with 11 bases in between. The germline gives CDR1 MNHEY, CDR2 SVGEGT. DNA of the CDR3: TGTGCCAGCAGTGCTCTAGCGCCCGAGCAGTACTTC. Translated: CASSALAPEQYF.

The chain joins TRBV20-1 to TRBJ2-1, with 9 bases lining up with TRBD2. This CDR3 comprises 15 residues. The V gene's germline CDR1 is DFQATT and CDR2 SNEGSKA (reference sequence). V shed 5 bases and J 0 bases; nucleotides not matched to a gene: 5. Written as DNA, the CDR3 is TGCAGTGCTCCGTCTAGCGGGACCTCCTACAATGAGCAGTTCTTC. As protein: CSAPSSGTSYNEQFF.

This clonotype was found a few times. The rearrangement links TRBV14 to TRBJ2-3; 9 nucleotides match TRBD1. Unmatched junction bases numbered 4, after V lost 5 bases and J lost 1 base. The V gene's germline CDR1 is SGHDN and CDR2 FVKESK. The CDR3 contains 15 residues. For the CDR3, the DNA is TGTGCCAGCAGCACCCGGACAGGGGGCACAGATACGCAGTATTTT. It codes for CASSTRTGGTDTQYF.

The chain has TRBV7-3 and TRBJ2-2, with a weak D call TRBD1 (6 bases). CDR1 and CDR2 (germline): SGHTA, FQGTGA. V was pared by 5 bases and J by 4 bases, with 11 bases between. This CDR3 has 14 amino acids. CDR3 in amino acids: CASSPGDATGELFF. The CDR3 DNA follows: TGTGCCAGCAGCCCAGGGGATGCCACCGGGGAGCTGTTTTTT.

The chain is built from TRBV19 and TRBJ1-5; the match to TRBD1 covers 8 bases. V trimming: 3 bases; J trimming: 1 base; junction bases outside the gene matches: 11. Germline V CDR1 and CDR2: LNHDA, SQIVND (reference sequence). CDR3 length equals 18 residues. The CDR3 protein is CASSIRRGLSGSNQPQHF. For the CDR3, the DNA is TGTGCCAGTAGTATCCGCAGGGGGCTCTCAGGGAGCAATCAGCCCCAGCATTTT.

This chain links TRBV20-1 with TRBJ2-1; 13 bases map to TRBD2. The CDR3 extends over 19 amino acids. Germline V gives CDR1 DFQATT, CDR2 SNEGSKA (reference sequence). The J segment lost 0 bases and the V segment lost 6 bases, leaving 14 bases of the junction unmatched. The CDR3 DNA reads as TGCAGTGCACGGACTAGCGGGAGTCATTCCCCCAGCTCCTACAATGAGCAGTTCTTC. Translating gives CSARTSGSHSPSSYNEQFF.

This clonotype has more than one count but fewer than ten. The chain carries TRBV5-1 and TRBJ1-5; D not certain. Looked up from germline, CDR1 is SGHRS and CDR2 is YFSETQ. This CDR3 is built from 14 residues. V was clipped by 5 bases and J by 3 bases, with 12 bases between them. The CDR3 loop is CASRREGVNQPQHF. CDR3 sequence (DNA): TGCGCCAGCAGAAGGGAGGGCGTCAATCAGCCCCAGCATTTT.

V gene TRBV7-9 combines with J gene TRBJ2-1; D tentatively fits TRBD1 or TRBD2 (5 bases each). This CDR3 has 13 residues. Trimming left V 4 bases short and J 9 bases short, with 13 bases between. CDR1 SEHNR and CDR2 FQNEAQ come from the germline V gene (reference sequence). Written as DNA, the CDR3 is TGTGCCAGCAGCTCCGGGACCGGCGCTGAGCAGTTCTTC. Translation gives CASSSGTGAEQFF.

In its sample, this clonotype was seen a few times. The chain joins TRBV15 to TRBJ1-5; D call uncertain. This CDR3 spans 17 amino acids. CDR1 is LNHNV, CDR2 YYDKDF, per germline (reference sequence). Deletions cut 5 bases from V and 0 bases from J, with 17 bases between. CDR3 DNA sequence: TGTGCCACCAGCCGAAAAAATGGGAGAATTAGCAATCAGCCCCAGCATTTT. This gives the protein CATSRKNGRISNQPQHF.

The chain recombines TRBV6-1 with TRBJ2-5; possibly TRBD1 for D (5 bases). The V and J ends lost 6 bases and 4 bases respectively, with 9 bases between them. The CDR3 spans 12 residues. CDR1 and CDR2 from the germline V gene are MNHNS and SASEGT. The CDR3 loop is CASSDSPETQYF. The CDR3 nucleotides read TGTGCCAGCAGCGACAGCCCAGAGACCCAGTACTTC.

In its sample, this clonotype was seen a few times. The chain links TRBV15 to TRBJ2-5; 7 nucleotides line up with TRBD1. Germline CDR1 reads LNHNV; CDR2 reads YYDKDF (reference sequence). The CDR3 consists of 15 residues. V was clipped by 2 bases and J by 1 base; unmatched bases: 4. This CDR3 reads CATSRKTGAQETQYF. CDR3 coding DNA: TGTGCCACCAGCAGAAAAACAGGGGCCCAAGAGACCCAGTACTTC.

This clonotype occurred a few times. The chain combines TRBV29-1 with TRBJ1-2; D gene unclear. The V end lost 7 bases, the J end lost 6 bases, and 3 bases lay between the germline ends. The CDR3 consists of 8 residues. Germline CDR1 and CDR2: SQVTM and ANQGSEA. CDR3 sequence: CSADGYTF. The CDR3 nucleotides read TGCAGCGCAGATGGCTACACCTTC.

The chain is built from TRBV6-1 and TRBJ1-5, with D possibly TRBD1 on 5 matching bases. From germline, CDR1 is MNHNS and CDR2 SASEGT. This CDR3 spans 14 amino acids. V was pared by 10 bases and J by 2 bases, with 15 bases between. This chain's CDR3 is CATRGGGRNQPQHF. The CDR3 DNA follows: TGTGCCACTAGGGGTGGAGGGCGCAATCAGCCCCAGCATTTT.

V gene TRBV6-1 combines with J gene TRBJ1-1, with a weak D call TRBD1 (5 bases). The CDR3 consists of 13 residues. Deletions cut 0 bases from V and 11 bases from J, with 13 bases between. Germline V gives CDR1 MNHNS, CDR2 SASEGT. In DNA form, the CDR3 reads TGTGCCAGCAGTGAAGCCAAGGGGAGTTGGGCTTTCTTT. Its translation is CASSEAKGSWAFF.

This clonotype was detected only a few times. V usage is TRBV20-1 and J usage is TRBJ1-2; the D is unclear. The V end was cut by 3 bases, the J end by 7 bases, with 18 bases between. Germline-derived CDR1 and CDR2 are DFQATT and SNEGSKA (reference sequence). The CDR3 extends over 14 amino acids. CDR3 sequence (DNA): TGCAGTGCTAGTTCGACGACTCTGGTGGGTGGCTACACCTTC. Translation: CSASSTTLVGGYTF.

The J gene is TRBJ1-2, the V gene TRBV27; 7 bases match TRBD1. The germline gives CDR1 MNHEY, CDR2 SMNVEV (reference sequence). V shed 6 bases and J 2 bases; nucleotides not matched to a gene: 3. The CDR3 contains 13 residues. The CDR3 DNA reads as TGTGCCAGCAGCTTGACAGGGAACTATGGCTACACCTTC. Translated, it gives CASSLTGNYGYTF.

This clonotype was observed a single time. Germline and junction disagree at one end, which may indicate a read error. J is TRBJ2-7 and V is TRBV6-1, with 9 bases aligning to TRBD1. The CDR3 runs to 13 residues. Germline loops: CDR1 MNHNS, CDR2 SASEGT. CDR3 coding DNA: TGTGCCAGCAGTGACGCCCCGGACGGGACAGGGTTCTTC. Residues: CASSDAPDGTGFF.